The sequence of this T cell receptor beta chain was determined in a study of healthy donors' naive CD4 and CD8 T cells (dated by TCRdb to between 2015 and 2017). Background on the whole study: The donors were selected to cover three age groups of six people each (20-25, 40-50 and 60-70 years), had a mean age of nearly 45, and were half female. Rearranged TCR alpha and beta chains from naive CD4+ and CD8+ T cells were sequenced in the study to test how TCR variation relates to lineage commitment. Donors were HLA-typed by sequencing at HLA-A, -B, -C, -DRB1, -DQB1 and -DPB1 using the SBTexcellerator protocol, an ABI3130xl analyzer and SBTengine software. The peripheral blood mononuclear cells came from some 19 individuals who were healthy and unrelated. For TCR alpha, a new primer set was designed to cover all functional IMGT alpha gene variants, and the remainder of the protocol was kept the same as the beta-chain workflow. Paper-wide results and their limitations: The study did not directly address whether homeostatic proliferation of naive T cells might have biased the repertoire. Taken together, V genes, J genes and CDR3 charge appeared to account for roughly 13% of the variance in CD4/CD8 propensity, acting in a largely additive way. Reportedly, most V and J gene segments showed bias between naive CD4+ and CD8+ cells, and this bias held consistently across donors regardless of HLA genotype. Because the alpha and beta chains were sequenced in bulk, pairing them was not possible, and so effects of the combined chains went unevaluated. In both chains, CD4+ lineage was associated with a positively charged CDR3, and CD8+ lineage was associated with a negatively charged CDR3.

Cells with a CD4+CD8-CD45RO-CD45RA+ profile were isolated by FACS and defined as naive CD4+ T cells, and those with a CD8+CD4-CD45RA+CD27bright profile were defined as naive CD8+ T cells. Antibodies against CD4 (RPA-T4), CD8 (SK1), CD27 (O323), CD45RA (HI100) and CD45RO (UCHL1) were used for sorting. This sample was sequenced with a 454 GS FLX Titanium. A previously published linear amplification protocol was used to build the TCR libraries, starting from roughly 500 ng of total RNA. Sequencing was performed on the Roche/454 Genome Sequencer with Titanium chemistry. The authors processed their data as follows. About 78,000 rearranged TCR alpha transcripts were sequenced from a few of the healthy donors. Duplicate transcripts were removed, and unique TCR clonotypes were defined by the CDR3 junction according to IMGT nomenclature. Logistic regression in R 2.13.0 modeled CD4 versus CD8 status as a function of V and J genes, with adjustment for donor effects and Bonferroni correction for multiple testing. The public sequencing data were trimmed at Q25 with fastp and processed into clonotypes with MiXCR by TCRdb, which kept only in-frame beta chains. Rows are combined by CDR3 protein, so each entry shows the most common genes and DNA. The V and J calls, along with clone size, are taken from TCRdb and not from the paper's own processing. In this sample the table shows about 180,000 distinct CDR3 sequences, over 60% of which occur a single time. Together, the top ten hold less than 2.5% of the sample.

From the cysteine up to the phenylalanine, the CDR3 has a length of 14 residues. Only CDR3 DNA is held: 42 bases, read in frame from base 1. V is reduced by 5 bases and J by 6 bases, leaving a spacing of 18 bases between them. The germline V gene yields SQVTM for CDR1 and ANQGSEA for CDR2. A word on this clonotype: Its antigen has not been determined. Qualities for individual bases were not recorded, and no much larger clone is one base off.

The source material was naive CD4+ and CD8+ T cells sorted from blood, pooled from several donors. The label giving this sample's cell subset or site can be read as: FACS-sorted naive CD4+ (CD45RO-CD45RA+) and naive CD8+ (CD45RA+CD27bright) T cells. The clonotype comes from a pool of human donors in good health; the sample pools cells from several healthy donors. The chain joins TRBV29-1 to TRBJ2-3; the D gene is perhaps TRBD1 or TRBD2, each of them matching over 6 bases. CDR3 loop: CSVLEGGLLDTQYF. The DNA is TGCAGCGTTTTGGAGGGGGGTCTGTTGGATACGCAGTATTTT.